One TCR beta chain is described in this entry. Its specificity is not known. Germline assignment: CDR1 SGHRS and CDR2 YFSETQ. The CDR3 is made up of 12 amino acids. V lost 2 bases, J lost 1 base, and 4 bases lay in between. The data were obtained in a study of cytomegalovirus exposure and HLA in healthy donors. Across the whole study: Sequencing of about 179 million T cells in an earlier analysis found approximately 120 million unique TCR beta sequences. A preliminary data release comprised roughly 80 million unique TCRs obtained from HLA-typed donors. Study-level points and caveats: Among the sequence variants, a highly shared cluster was likely an artifact of sequencing. The investigators catalogued 150 or so TCR beta chains as cytomegalovirus-associated.

The PCR ran on 60 Vbeta and 13 Jbeta primers. Data came from immunoSEQ multiplex PCR; TCRdb stores just in-frame clones and leaves some out. The top ten clones hold around 1.9% of a sample with 100,000 or so clones, about four fifths of them seen once. This receptor was identified in a woman between 40 and 50 years old in good health and CMV-seronegative. This chain uses TRBV5-1 with TRBJ2-7; unclear D gene. Sequencing was performed on PBMCs. This chain's CDR3 is CASSFSSYEQYF. The CDR3 region has the DNA TGCGCCAGCAGCTTTAGTTCCTACGAGCAGTACTTC. Drawing the rest from reference TRBV5-1 and TRBJ2-7, the complete variable domain is KAGVTQTPRYLIKTRGQQVTLSCSPISGHRSVSWYQQTPGQGLQFLFEYFSETQRNKGNFPGRFSGRQFSNSRSEMNVSTLELGDSALYLCASSFSSYEQYFGPGTRLTVT.